This T cell receptor (beta chain) was recovered during a study of blood T cell repertoires in COVID-19. Study-level background: COVID-19 samples, acute and convalescent, were from the United States, Italy and Spain. Sample material is recorded as cDNA or gDNA derived from T cells, B-cell-depleted T cells, or PBMCs.

This clone was observed a few times. Resolution of symptoms, clearance, or two negative PCRs was present in recovered Cohort 3 donors. CDR1 is SEHNR, CDR2 FQNEAQ, per germline (reference sequence). The trim removed 2 bases at V and 2 bases at J, leaving 5 bases unmatched. The CDR3 loop spans 15 amino acids. TCRdb's table, derived via immunoSEQ multiplex PCR, lists solely in-frame clones and lacks some. The sample lists about 130,000 clones, 75% to 90% occurring once. Sequencing was done on a sample of PBMCs or T cells enriched from blood (not recorded which). The sequence came from a woman in her forties or fifties who had recovered from COVID-19. The chain carries TRBV7-9 and TRBJ2-5; 7 nucleotides agree with TRBD1. The CDR3 here is CASSLLGQIQETQYF. CDR3 DNA sequence: TGTGCCAGCAGCTTACTGGGACAGATACAAGAGACCCAGTACTTC.